A single sample gave rise to the 6 T cell receptor beta chains below, sequenced in a study of graft-versus-host responses after intestinal transplantation. Here immunoSEQ multiplex PCR was the method, and the copy in TCRdb shows in-frame clones only, minus some. This table has 14,000 to 15,000 clones, around 94% appearing once. The sequencing here drew on PBMCs, taken 9 days after transplant. These receptor sequences come from a human patient who received an intestinal transplant, so some T cells may come from the graft donor.

The J gene is TRBJ2-3, the V gene TRBV5-1, with D possibly being TRBD1 (5 bases). Trimming shortened V by 0 bases and J by 1 base, and 9 bases separated the two germline ends. The CDR3 contains 15 residues. The germline V gene has CDR1 SGHRS and CDR2 YFSETQ. The CDR3 sequence is CASSLGGRGTDTQYF. CDR3 sequence (DNA): TGCGCCAGCAGCTTGGGTGGCAGGGGCACAGATACGCAGTATTTT.

The genes are TRBV11-3 and TRBJ2-7; tentative D call: TRBD2 (7 bases). From germline, CDR1 is SGHNT and CDR2 YENEEA. V lost 5 bases and J 5 bases, leaving 19 bases between the germline ends. The CDR3 runs 15 residues. Written as DNA, the CDR3 is TGTGCCAGCAGCCCCACCCGGGGGGCGGGAGACGAGCAGTACTTC. This translates into CASSPTRGAGDEQYF.

In nucleotides, the CDR3 is TGTGCCAGCAGCTACGCTCTTGCCGGGGGGGATGGCTACACCTTC. Its protein product is CASSYALAGGDGYTF. The J gene is TRBJ1-2, the V gene TRBV7-9, with a weak D call TRBD1 (5 bases). The V end was cut by 4 bases, the J end by 6 bases, with 18 bases between. The CDR3 length is 15 residues. Germline V lookup: CDR1 SEHNR, CDR2 FQNEAQ (reference sequence). The variable domain in full, completed from reference TRBV7-9 and TRBJ1-2, reads DTGVSQNPRHKITKRGQNVTFRCDPISEHNRLYWYRQTLGQGPEFLTYFQNEAQLEKSRLLSDRFSAERPKGSFSTLEIQRTEQGDSAMYLCASSYALAGGDGYTFGSGTRLTVV.

The chain employs TRBV13 and TRBJ2-1; D might be TRBD2 (6 bases). Trimming left V 5 bases short and J 15 bases short, with 23 bases between. Germline V gene sequence: CDR1 PRHDT, CDR2 FYEKMQ (reference sequence). The CDR3 runs to 14 residues. CDR3 DNA sequence: TGTGCCAGCAGCACCGGGAGTTCCCCCGTCGGTATGTTCTTC. Its protein is CASSTGSSPVGMFF. The full variable domain, rest sourced from reference TRBV13 and TRBJ2-1, is AAGVIQSPRHLIKEKRETATLKCYPIPRHDTVYWYQQGPGQDPQFLISFYEKMQSDKGSIPDRFSAQQFSDYHSELNMSSLELGDSALYFCASSTGSSPVGMFFGPGTRLTVL.

The chain links TRBV27 to TRBJ2-7; D unclear. Deletions cut 5 bases from V and 9 bases from J, with 20 bases between. The CDR3 consists of 14 residues. Germline V gives CDR1 MNHEY, CDR2 SMNVEV (reference sequence). The CDR3: CASSDLTGVLGQYF. Written as DNA, the CDR3 is TGTGCCAGCAGTGACCTGACCGGTGTCCTGGGGCAGTACTTC.

The chain couples TRBV4-1 to TRBJ1-5; D is unclear. Germline V gene sequence: CDR1 MGHRA, CDR2 YSYEKL. The CDR3 is 16 amino acids. Trimming removed 1 base from V and 0 bases from J, with 10 bases in between. CDR3 DNA: TGCGCCAGCAGCCAAGTGGTCATATATAGCAATCAGCCCCAGCATTTT. It specifies CASSQVVIYSNQPQHF.